A selection of T cell receptor beta chains follows, all from one sample in a study of T cell responses to AZD1222 COVID-19 vaccine. This table comes from immunoSEQ multiplex PCR, and its TCRdb copy is limited to in-frame clones, with some not included. Counted here are approximately 120,000 clones, approximately 89% occurring once; the ten biggest clones make up around 4.4%. The sequenced sample was peripheral blood, obtained 28 days after the second AZD1222 dose. The receptors were sampled from an adult who received the AZD1222 COVID-19 vaccine. CDR3s include the opening cysteine and the closing phenylalanine or tryptophan. D genes are given only for firm matches. Clone size appears in some rows only: once, few, many, or a class for an expanded clone.

CDR3nt: TGTGCCAGCAGTTACGACGGGAGCTCTGGAAACACCATATATTTT
CDR3aa: CASSYDGSSGNTIYF
d_gene: -
v_gene: TRBV6-6
abundance: -
j_gene: TRBJ1-3

CDR3nt: TGTGCCAGCAGCTCCGGGACAGGCGACTACGAGCAGTACTTC
CDR3aa: CASSSGTGDYEQYF
d_gene: TRBD1
v_gene: TRBV28
abundance: -
j_gene: TRBJ2-7

CDR3nt: TGTGCCAGCAGCCAAGTGGGGGGGGTCACTGAAGCTTTCTTT
CDR3aa: CASSQVGGVTEAFF
d_gene: -
v_gene: TRBV3-1/TRBV3-2
abundance: -
j_gene: TRBJ1-1

CDR3nt: TGTGCCAGCAGCTTAGGGACCGCTGTCTATGGCTACACCTTC
CDR3aa: CASSLGTAVYGYTF
d_gene: -
v_gene: TRBV11-1
abundance: -
j_gene: TRBJ1-2

CDR3nt: TGTGCCAGCAGTGAATTGGGACAGCTTAATGAAAAACTGTTTTTT
CDR3aa: CASSELGQLNEKLFF
d_gene: TRBD1
v_gene: TRBV2
abundance: -
j_gene: TRBJ1-4

CDR3nt: TGTGCCAGCAGCTTATTGGACGGTGAAGCTTTCTTT
CDR3aa: CASSLLDGEAFF
d_gene: -
v_gene: TRBV7-9
abundance: -
j_gene: TRBJ1-1

CDR3nt: TGCGCCAGCAGCCAAGAAACGACTGAGGTCTACAATGAGCAGTTCTTC
CDR3aa: CASSQETTEVYNEQFF
d_gene: -
v_gene: TRBV4-1
abundance: -
j_gene: TRBJ2-1

CDR3nt: TGTGCCAGCAGTTACCCAGGGGTGAACACTGAAGCTTTCTTT
CDR3aa: CASSYPGVNTEAFF
d_gene: -
v_gene: TRBV6-5
abundance: -
j_gene: TRBJ1-1

CDR3nt: TGTGCCAGCAGCCAAGTGGGCCAGGGGTCCTACGAGCAGTACTTC
CDR3aa: CASSQVGQGSYEQYF
d_gene: -
v_gene: TRBV4-2
abundance: -
j_gene: TRBJ2-7

CDR3nt: TGTGCCAGCACCTTCAGCTGGGGCGGGCCAAACACCGGGGAGCTGTTTTTT
CDR3aa: CASTFSWGGPNTGELFF
d_gene: -
v_gene: TRBV11-3
abundance: -
j_gene: TRBJ2-2

CDR3nt: TGTGCCAGCAGCCACTACCGGGACAGGGGAACAGATACGCAGTATTTT
CDR3aa: CASSHYRDRGTDTQYF
d_gene: TRBD1
v_gene: TRBV3-1/TRBV3-2
abundance: -
j_gene: TRBJ2-3

CDR3nt: TGCGCCACCAACCCGGGACTAGCGGGTTACAATGAGCAGTTCTTC
CDR3aa: CATNPGLAGYNEQFF
d_gene: TRBD2
v_gene: TRBV5-1
abundance: -
j_gene: TRBJ2-1

CDR3nt: TGCGCCAGCAGCTTGGATGGGTTCGGCTATGGCTACACCTTC
CDR3aa: CASSLDGFGYGYTF
d_gene: -
v_gene: TRBV5-1
abundance: few
j_gene: TRBJ1-2

CDR3nt: TGTGCCTGGACGACAGGGTTGGACTATGGCTACACCTTC
CDR3aa: CAWTTGLDYGYTF
d_gene: TRBD1
v_gene: TRBV30
abundance: -
j_gene: TRBJ1-2

CDR3nt: TGTGCCAGCACCCCGGGGGGTGGCACAGATACGCAGTATTTT
CDR3aa: CASTPGGGTDTQYF
d_gene: TRBD2
v_gene: TRBV7-9
abundance: once
j_gene: TRBJ2-3

CDR3nt: TGTGCCAGCAGCCCCTCGGCCCTTAGTAGAAATCAGCCCCAGCATTTT
CDR3aa: CASSPSALSRNQPQHF
d_gene: -
v_gene: TRBV4-2
abundance: -
j_gene: TRBJ1-5

CDR3nt: TGTGCCAGCTCACTTGAGGCAGCCCGGGGGGCGGCCCTCCACTTT
CDR3aa: CASSLEAARGAALHF
d_gene: -
v_gene: TRBV18
abundance: -
j_gene: TRBJ1-6

CDR3nt: TGTGCCAGCAGCTCACAGGGGGCCGGGGAAAAACTGTTTTTT
CDR3aa: CASSSQGAGEKLFF
d_gene: TRBD1
v_gene: TRBV5-6
abundance: -
j_gene: TRBJ1-4

CDR3nt: TGTGCCGCCTCGGGGGGCTCCTACGAGCAGTACTTC
CDR3aa: CAASGGSYEQYF
d_gene: TRBD2
v_gene: TRBV6-5
abundance: once
j_gene: TRBJ2-7

CDR3nt: TGCAGTACAGGTGGAGCTTTCTTT
CDR3aa: CSTGGAFF
d_gene: -
v_gene: TRBV20-1
abundance: -
j_gene: TRBJ1-1

CDR3nt: TGTGCCAGCAGCCAACAGGGGATAGGAAACACCATATATTTT
CDR3aa: CASSQQGIGNTIYF
d_gene: TRBD1
v_gene: TRBV7-8
abundance: few
j_gene: TRBJ1-3

CDR3nt: TGCGCCAGCAGATACCACGAGCAGTACTTC
CDR3aa: CASRYHEQYF
d_gene: -
v_gene: TRBV10-2
abundance: -
j_gene: TRBJ2-7

CDR3nt: TGCGCCAGCAGCTTGGCAGTGGGTTATAATTCACCCCTCCACTTT
CDR3aa: CASSLAVGYNSPLHF
d_gene: -
v_gene: TRBV5-1
abundance: many
j_gene: TRBJ1-6

CDR3nt: TGTGCCTGGACCCGGGGGGAGTACACTGAAGCTTTCTTT
CDR3aa: CAWTRGEYTEAFF
d_gene: -
v_gene: TRBV30
abundance: -
j_gene: TRBJ1-1

CDR3nt: TGTGCCAGCAGTTTTACGCAGAACACTGAAGCTTTCTTT
CDR3aa: CASSFTQNTEAFF
d_gene: -
v_gene: TRBV12-3/TRBV12-4
abundance: -
j_gene: TRBJ1-1

CDR3nt: TGTGCCAGCAGCTTAGGCGGGACAGGGAATCGATCACCCCTCCACTTT
CDR3aa: CASSLGGTGNRSPLHF
d_gene: TRBD1
v_gene: TRBV7-3
abundance: -
j_gene: TRBJ1-6

CDR3nt: TGTGCCAGAAGCTTTAGGGGGCCCGGGGAGCTGTTTTTT
CDR3aa: CARSFRGPGELFF
d_gene: TRBD1
v_gene: TRBV5-3
abundance: once
j_gene: TRBJ2-2

CDR3nt: TGCGCCAGCAGACAGGACAGCTCTGGAAACACCATATATTTT
CDR3aa: CASRQDSSGNTIYF
d_gene: -
v_gene: TRBV5-1
abundance: -
j_gene: TRBJ1-3

CDR3nt: TGTGCCAGCAGCCAACGAGGGACCTACGAGCAGTACTTC
CDR3aa: CASSQRGTYEQYF
d_gene: -
v_gene: TRBV13
abundance: -
j_gene: TRBJ2-7

CDR3nt: TGTGCCAGCAGCAATTTTCCGGACAGGGCCTACAATGAGCAGTTCTTC
CDR3aa: CASSNFPDRAYNEQFF
d_gene: TRBD1
v_gene: TRBV7-7
abundance: -
j_gene: TRBJ2-1

CDR3nt: TGTGCCAGCAGCTTGGAGGGGTTTAGCACAGATACGCAGTATTTT
CDR3aa: CASSLEGFSTDTQYF
d_gene: -
v_gene: TRBV7-2
abundance: -
j_gene: TRBJ2-3

CDR3nt: TGTGCCAGCAGCTTAAGGCGGGCAGCAGAGCTTCGTGGCTACACCTTC
CDR3aa: CASSLRRAAELRGYTF
d_gene: -
v_gene: TRBV7-9
abundance: -
j_gene: TRBJ1-2

CDR3nt: TGTGCCAGCAGCTTAGTAGCGGGGGTGCAAGAGACCCAGTACTTC
CDR3aa: CASSLVAGVQETQYF
d_gene: TRBD2
v_gene: TRBV7-2
abundance: once
j_gene: TRBJ2-5

CDR3nt: TGTGCCAGCAGCCGGGGGGGGAACACTGAAGCTTTCTTT
CDR3aa: CASSRGGNTEAFF
d_gene: -
v_gene: TRBV5-4
abundance: once
j_gene: TRBJ1-1

CDR3nt: TGTGCCAGCAGCTCTTACAGGGCCCCCTACGAGCAGTACTTC
CDR3aa: CASSSYRAPYEQYF
d_gene: -
v_gene: TRBV3-1/TRBV3-2
abundance: -
j_gene: TRBJ2-7

CDR3nt: TGTGCCAGCAGCTCTCCAGGGGGCGCAGGCTATGGCTACACCTTC
CDR3aa: CASSSPGGAGYGYTF
d_gene: TRBD1
v_gene: TRBV4-2
abundance: -
j_gene: TRBJ1-2

CDR3nt: TGCGCCAGCAGCTTGTCGGTAGATAAGAACACTGAAGCTTTCTTT
CDR3aa: CASSLSVDKNTEAFF
d_gene: -
v_gene: TRBV5-1
abundance: -
j_gene: TRBJ1-1

CDR3nt: TGTGCCTGGAGGGGGGGGAGGGAGACCCAGTACTTC
CDR3aa: CAWRGGRETQYF
d_gene: TRBD2
v_gene: TRBV30
abundance: -
j_gene: TRBJ2-5

CDR3nt: TGTGCCTGGAGTGTGGGACAGTTCAATCAGCCCCAGCATTTT
CDR3aa: CAWSVGQFNQPQHF
d_gene: TRBD1
v_gene: TRBV30
abundance: once
j_gene: TRBJ1-5

CDR3nt: TGTGCCAGCAGCAAAGTGGGAGGACAGGATTCTCCTCAGCCCCAGCATTTT
CDR3aa: CASSKVGGQDSPQPQHF
d_gene: -
v_gene: TRBV21-1
abundance: -
j_gene: TRBJ1-5

CDR3nt: TGTGCCAGCAGCTTATATGGGGGAGGTGAAAAACTGTTTTTT
CDR3aa: CASSLYGGGEKLFF
d_gene: -
v_gene: TRBV5-4
abundance: -
j_gene: TRBJ1-4

CDR3nt: TGTGCCAGCAGTTATGGAAGGGGTTTCTTAATTAATGAGCAGTTCTTC
CDR3aa: CASSYGRGFLINEQFF
d_gene: -
v_gene: TRBV6-5
abundance: -
j_gene: TRBJ2-1

CDR3nt: TGTGCCAGCAGTATAGCGGGGGGGCCGGAGGATGAGCAGTTCTTC
CDR3aa: CASSIAGGPEDEQFF
d_gene: -
v_gene: TRBV21-1
abundance: -
j_gene: TRBJ2-1

CDR3nt: TGTGCCAGCAGTCTTCCCGGGGCGCAAGCCACCGGGGAGCTGTTTTTT
CDR3aa: CASSLPGAQATGELFF
d_gene: -
v_gene: TRBV27
abundance: few
j_gene: TRBJ2-2

CDR3nt: TGTGCCAGCAGCCTAGGGGACGACGAGCAGTACTTC
CDR3aa: CASSLGDDEQYF
d_gene: -
v_gene: TRBV11-1
abundance: -
j_gene: TRBJ2-7

CDR3nt: TGTGCCAGTAGTAACCGACAGGCGAGTAATCAGCCCCAGCATTTT
CDR3aa: CASSNRQASNQPQHF
d_gene: -
v_gene: TRBV19
abundance: -
j_gene: TRBJ1-5

CDR3nt: TGTGCCAGCAGTTACTCCGCCATGAGCCATCAGCCCCAGCATTTT
CDR3aa: CASSYSAMSHQPQHF
d_gene: -
v_gene: TRBV6-5
abundance: once
j_gene: TRBJ1-5

CDR3nt: TGTGCCAGCAGTAGGAGGGAGGGCGGCTACACCTTC
CDR3aa: CASSRREGGYTF
d_gene: -
v_gene: TRBV12-3/TRBV12-4
abundance: few
j_gene: TRBJ1-2

CDR3nt: TGCGCCAGTAAAGTCGGGATTAACTATGGCTACACCTTC
CDR3aa: CASKVGINYGYTF
d_gene: -
v_gene: TRBV5-1
abundance: -
j_gene: TRBJ1-2

CDR3nt: TGTGCCATCAGTGACAGGGGGAGCAATCAGCCCCAGCATTTT
CDR3aa: CAISDRGSNQPQHF
d_gene: TRBD1
v_gene: TRBV10-3
abundance: -
j_gene: TRBJ1-5

CDR3nt: TGCGCCAGCACTCGCCAGGGACTAGGCACCGGGGAGCTGTTTTTT
CDR3aa: CASTRQGLGTGELFF
d_gene: TRBD2
v_gene: TRBV5-1
abundance: -
j_gene: TRBJ2-2